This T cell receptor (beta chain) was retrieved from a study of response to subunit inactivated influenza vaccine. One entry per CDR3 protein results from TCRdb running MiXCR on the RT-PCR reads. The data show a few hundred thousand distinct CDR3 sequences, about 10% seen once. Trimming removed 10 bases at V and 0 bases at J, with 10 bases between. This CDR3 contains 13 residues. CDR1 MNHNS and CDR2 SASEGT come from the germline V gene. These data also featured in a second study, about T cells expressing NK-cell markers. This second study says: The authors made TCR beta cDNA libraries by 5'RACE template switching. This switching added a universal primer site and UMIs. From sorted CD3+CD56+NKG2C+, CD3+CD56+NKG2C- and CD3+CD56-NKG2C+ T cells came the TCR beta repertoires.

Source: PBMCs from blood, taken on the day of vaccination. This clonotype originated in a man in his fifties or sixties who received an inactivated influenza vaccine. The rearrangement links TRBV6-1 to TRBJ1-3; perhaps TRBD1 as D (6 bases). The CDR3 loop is CATGQNSGNTIYF. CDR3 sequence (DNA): TGTGCCACCGGACAGAACTCTGGAAACACCATATATTTT.